A selection of T cell receptor beta chains follows, all from one sample in a study of CD8 T cells in ankylosing spondylitis. TCRdb called the 5' RACE reads again in MiXCR, with one record for every CDR3 protein. The sample gives 670,000 or so distinct CDR3 sequences, 15% to 20% of which show up once; about 19% is in the top ten. Sequenced input: blood, either unsorted or a sorted T cell fraction (not recorded which). Receptors were obtained from a male donor with ankylosing spondylitis. Each CDR3 is given with its conserved first and last residue. A D gene is named only where the DNA matches it firmly. For some rows the clone size is stated as once, few or many, or as a class when expanded; others skip it.

d_call j_call clone_size v_call cdr3_aa cdr3_nt
NA TRBJ2-5 NA TRBV7-9 CASSPSEYKETQYF TGTGCCAGCAGCCCCTCCGAATACAAAGAGACCCAGTACTTC
NA TRBJ2-1 NA TRBV20-1 CSAPTGGGRNEQFF TGCAGTGCCCCTACAGGGGGGGGAAGGAATGAGCAGTTCTTC
NA TRBJ1-1 NA TRBV27 CASSLGGRTTEAFF TGTGCCAGCAGTTTGGGGGGGAGGACCACTGAAGCTTTCTTT
TRBD1 TRBJ2-1 few TRBV12-3/TRBV12-4 CASRRDRPYNEQFF TGTGCCAGCAGAAGGGACAGGCCCTACAATGAGCAGTTCTTC
TRBD1 TRBJ2-2 NA TRBV12-3/TRBV12-4 CASSRGTAGELFF TGTGCCAGCAGTAGGGGGACAGCCGGGGAGCTGTTTTTT
NA TRBJ2-7 few TRBV29-1 CSVEDRVTNSYEQYF TGCAGCGTTGAAGACCGAGTAACAAACTCCTACGAGCAGTACTTC
TRBD2 TRBJ2-3 few TRBV12-3/TRBV12-4 CASSFGLGNTDTQYF TGTGCCAGCAGTTTCGGACTAGGAAACACAGATACGCAGTATTTT
NA TRBJ2-4 NA TRBV6-1 CASGAILAKNIQYF TGTGCCAGCGGGGCGATATTAGCCAAAAACATTCAGTACTTC
TRBD2 TRBJ2-3 few TRBV5-6 CASSLEVTSGDTDTQYF TGTGCCAGCAGCTTGGAGGTGACTAGCGGGGACACAGATACGCAGTATTTT
NA TRBJ2-3 few TRBV4-2 CASSQESALGADTQYF TGTGCCAGCAGCCAAGAGTCAGCGCTTGGGGCAGATACGCAGTATTTT
TRBD2 TRBJ2-7 many TRBV25-1 CASSESGTSYEQYF TGTGCCAGCAGTGAATCGGGGACTAGCTACGAGCAGTACTTC
TRBD2 TRBJ2-5 once TRBV27 CASSLRGGRGETQYF TGTGCCAGCAGTTTACGGGGGGGCAGGGGTGAGACCCAGTACTTC
TRBD1 TRBJ1-6 few TRBV7-9 CASSGGTENNSPLHF TGTGCCAGCAGCGGCGGGACAGAAAATAATTCACCCCTCCACTTT
NA TRBJ1-5 NA TRBV20-1 CSATFPQGRNQPQHF TGCAGTGCTACCTTCCCCCAGGGGAGGAATCAGCCCCAGCATTTT
NA TRBJ2-2 few TRBV9 CASSIYREANTGELFF TGTGCCAGCAGCATATACAGGGAAGCGAACACCGGGGAGCTGTTTTTT
NA TRBJ1-5 once TRBV4-2 CASSQVTTRESNQPQHF TGTGCCAGCAGCCAAGTTACAACCAGGGAAAGCAATCAGCCCCAGCATTTT
TRBD2 TRBJ2-2 few TRBV15 CATSRGLAGNTGELFF TGTGCCACCAGCAGGGGACTAGCGGGGAACACCGGGGAGCTGTTTTTT
NA TRBJ2-7 many TRBV11-2 CASSIATGVNEQYF TGTGCCAGCAGCATCGCGACGGGGGTTAACGAGCAGTACTTC
NA TRBJ2-2 NA TRBV7-2 CASSFNLASGELFF TGTGCCAGCAGCTTTAACCTAGCGTCCGGGGAGCTGTTTTTT
TRBD2 TRBJ2-7 NA TRBV12-3/TRBV12-4 CASSPGTSGRFIYEQYF TGTGCCAGCAGCCCCGGGACTAGCGGGAGGTTCATATACGAGCAGTACTTC
TRBD1 TRBJ1-2 NA TRBV15 CATSTQGVYGYTF TGTGCCACCAGCACCCAGGGGGTGTATGGCTACACCTTC
NA TRBJ1-1 NA TRBV5-1 CASSPDDGLTEAFF TGCGCCAGCAGCCCGGATGATGGATTGACTGAAGCTTTCTTT
TRBD2 TRBJ2-3 few TRBV6-2/TRBV6-3 CASRTSGSPDTQYF TGTGCCAGCAGAACTAGCGGGAGCCCAGATACGCAGTATTTT
NA TRBJ1-3 NA TRBV27 CASSPNPGSGAGNTIYF TGTGCCAGCAGTCCAAACCCAGGGTCTGGTGCTGGAAACACCATATATTTT
NA TRBJ2-7 NA TRBV11-2 CASHPYEQYF TGTGCCAGCCACCCGTACGAGCAGTACTTC
NA TRBJ2-1 NA TRBV5-1 CASSLEGPPNEQFF TGCGCCAGCAGCTTAGAGGGGCCCCCAAATGAGCAGTTCTTC
NA TRBJ1-1 NA TRBV21-1 CASSKWLGQGLGNTEAFF TGTGCCAGCAGCAAATGGCTGGGACAGGGGTTAGGGAACACTGAAGCTTTCTTT
NA TRBJ1-2 few TRBV14 CASSQDPVHTATF TGTGCCAGCAGCCAAGATCCGGTCCACACGGCCACCTTC